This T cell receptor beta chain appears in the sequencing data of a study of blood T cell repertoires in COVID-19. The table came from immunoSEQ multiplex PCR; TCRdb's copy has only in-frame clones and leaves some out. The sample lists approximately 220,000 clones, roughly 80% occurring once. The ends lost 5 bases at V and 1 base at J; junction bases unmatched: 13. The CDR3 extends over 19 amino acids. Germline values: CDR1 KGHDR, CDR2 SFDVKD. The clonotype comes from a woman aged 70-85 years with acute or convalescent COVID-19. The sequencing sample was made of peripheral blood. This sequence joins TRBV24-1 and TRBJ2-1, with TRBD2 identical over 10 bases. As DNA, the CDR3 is TGTGCCACCAGTGGGCAAGCGGGGGGGTTTCGTAGGTCCTACAATGAGCAGTTCTTC. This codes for CATSGQAGGFRRSYNEQFF.